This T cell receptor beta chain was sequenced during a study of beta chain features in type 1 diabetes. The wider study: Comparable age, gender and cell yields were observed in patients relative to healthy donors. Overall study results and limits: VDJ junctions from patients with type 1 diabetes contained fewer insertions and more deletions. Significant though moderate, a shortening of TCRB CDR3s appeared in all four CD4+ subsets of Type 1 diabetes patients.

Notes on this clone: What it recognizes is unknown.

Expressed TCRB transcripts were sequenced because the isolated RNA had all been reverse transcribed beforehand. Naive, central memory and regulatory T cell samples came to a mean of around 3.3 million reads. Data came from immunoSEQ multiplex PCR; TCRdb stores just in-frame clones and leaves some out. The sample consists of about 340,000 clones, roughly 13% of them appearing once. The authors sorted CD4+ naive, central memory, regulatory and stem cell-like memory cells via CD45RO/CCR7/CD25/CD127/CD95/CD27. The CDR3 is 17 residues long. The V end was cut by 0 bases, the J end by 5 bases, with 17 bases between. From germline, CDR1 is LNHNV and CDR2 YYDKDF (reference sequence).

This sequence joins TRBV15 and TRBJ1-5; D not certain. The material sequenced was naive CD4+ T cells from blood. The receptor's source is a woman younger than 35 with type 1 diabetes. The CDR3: CATSRDPLGRVDQPQHF. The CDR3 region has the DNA TGTGCCACCAGCAGAGATCCCCTGGGGAGGGTTGATCAGCCCCAGCATTTT.